The clone carrying this TCR beta chain was detected only once. The sample is drawn from a study of T cells in Graves' hyperthyroidism and ophthalmopathy. RNA transcripts gave rise to amplified TCR beta CDR3 regions. HTBI primers drove first-round RT-PCR of the TCR CDR3. TCRdb passed the multiplex PCR reads through MiXCR, listing each CDR3 protein once. The data show approximately 300,000 distinct CDR3 sequences, with roughly 19% seen just once and about 40% held by the top ten. Germline CDR1 reads MNHNS; CDR2 reads SASEGT. The length of the CDR3 is 16 residues. Germline trimming cut 4 bases from V and 2 bases from J; bases unmatched to any gene: 10.

This chain joins TRBV6-1 and TRBJ2-7; 8 positions agree with TRBD2. The sequence was obtained from a man aged 50 or older with Graves' ophthalmopathy. The sequenced material came from blood. CDR3 amino acids: CASSGELAGGPYEQYF. CDR3 DNA: TGTGCCAGCAGTGGGGAGCTGGCGGGGGGTCCCTACGAGCAGTACTTC.